This T cell receptor beta chain was retrieved from a study of shared clonotypes between healthy human individuals. Germline V gene lookup returns CDR1 LNHDA and CDR2 SQIVND (reference sequence). This CDR3 is 14 amino acids long. Trimming took off 2 bases at V and 5 bases at J, with 12 bases between the two ends. To note about this clone: Its antigen remains unidentified.

Splitting of CD4+ cells produced CD45RA+ naive and CD45RA-negative memory subsets. General observations from the study: A handful of donors showed sharing of about 4.7% of naive CD4 clonotypes.

Samples underwent the assay at deep level. Repertoires were generated with immunoSEQ multiplex PCR, while TCRdb's copy carries only in-frame clones and drops some. The table shows about 980,000 clones, with 60% to 85% occurring only once. The source material was memory CD4+ T cells sorted from blood. Subset defined: CD45RA-negative fraction. The rearrangement joins TRBV19 to TRBJ2-5; D unresolved. The clonotype was recovered from a man aged 18 to 29 in good health. The CDR3 region is CASSIPGGSETQYF. The CDR3 DNA is TGTGCCAGTAGTATACCGGGCGGCTCGGAGACCCAGTACTTC.